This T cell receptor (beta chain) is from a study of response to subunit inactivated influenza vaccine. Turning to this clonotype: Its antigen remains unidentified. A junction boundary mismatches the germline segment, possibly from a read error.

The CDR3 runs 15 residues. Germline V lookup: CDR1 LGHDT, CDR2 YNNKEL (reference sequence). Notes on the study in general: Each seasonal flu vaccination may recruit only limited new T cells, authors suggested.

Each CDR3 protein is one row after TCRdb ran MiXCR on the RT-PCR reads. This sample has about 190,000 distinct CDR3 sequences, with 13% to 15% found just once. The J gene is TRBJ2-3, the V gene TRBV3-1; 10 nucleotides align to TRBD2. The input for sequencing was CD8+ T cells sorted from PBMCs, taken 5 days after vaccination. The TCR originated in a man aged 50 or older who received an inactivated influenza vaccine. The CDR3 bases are TGTGCCTGCAGCGCTAGCGGGGGCCTCACAGATACGCAGTATTTT. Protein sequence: CACSASGGLTDTQYF.